The 30 T cell receptor beta chains below all came from one sample that was sequenced in a study of shared clonotypes between healthy human individuals. Some clones are missing from TCRdb's copy, which holds only in-frame ones; the method was immunoSEQ multiplex PCR. The table records approximately 530,000 clones, around 95% of them present only once. Sample: naive CD4+ T cells sorted from blood. The subset: CD45RA+ positively selected. Receptor source: a woman in her twenties or thirties in good health.

The CDR3 DNA sequence: TGTGCCAGCAGCAAAGAGGAGGGCAATCAGCCCCAGCATTTT. This gives the protein CASSKEEGNQPQHF. J is TRBJ1-5 and V is TRBV21-1. TRBV21-1 is flagged as a pseudogene. CDR3 length equals 14 residues.

The chain recombines TRBV5-6 with TRBJ2-2; no firm D call. The CDR3 extends over 15 amino acids. The V gene's germline CDR1 is SGHDT and CDR2 YYEEEE. Trimming took 0 bases from V and 5 from J, leaving 11 bases between them. CDR3 region: CASSLAPGGTGELFF. In DNA form, the CDR3 reads TGTGCCAGCAGCTTGGCCCCCGGCGGTACCGGGGAGCTGTTTTTT.

This rearrangement joins TRBV4-1 to TRBJ2-5; D may be TRBD1 (6 bases). Germline V gene lookup returns CDR1 MGHRA and CDR2 YSYEKL. V was trimmed by 0 bases and J by 2 bases, leaving 19 bases between them. The CDR3 contains 18 residues. In DNA form, the CDR3 reads TGCGCCAGCAGCCAAGAATCATCAGGGGCCGCCGGACAAGAGACCCAGTACTTC. It encodes CASSQESSGAAGQETQYF.

The chain recombines TRBV5-1 with TRBJ2-7, with 14 bases aligning to TRBD2. The CDR3 sequence is 17 residues long. From germline, CDR1 is SGHRS and CDR2 YFSETQ. V shed 4 bases and J 1 base; nucleotides not matched to a gene: 7. CDR3 loop: CASSHGLAGGSSYEQYF. The CDR3 DNA is TGCGCCAGCAGCCACGGACTAGCGGGAGGTTCGTCCTACGAGCAGTACTTC.

J is TRBJ1-5 and V is TRBV6-1; the D gene is possibly TRBD1 (5 bases). The CDR3 is 15 amino acids. V lost 2 bases, J lost 1 base, and 9 bases lay in between. Germline V lookup: CDR1 MNHNS, CDR2 SASEGT. The CDR3 is CASSESRGSNQPQHF. The CDR3 coding sequence is TGTGCCAGCAGTGAATCCCGGGGGAGCAATCAGCCCCAGCATTTT.

V is TRBV5-1 and J is TRBJ1-5; a possible D gene is TRBD1 (6 bases). Germline assignment: CDR1 SGHRS and CDR2 YFSETQ. CDR3 size: 14 residues. V gave up 4 bases and J gave up 3 bases, with 11 bases separating them. For the CDR3, the DNA is TGCGCCAGCAGCCCCGGACAGTACAATCAGCCCCAGCATTTT. This encodes CASSPGQYNQPQHF.

This clone was observed a few times. The V gene is TRBV7-9, the J gene TRBJ1-2, with a tentative D call TRBD1 (6 bases). The CDR3 sequence is 16 residues long. The germline V and J ends were trimmed by 5 bases and 3 bases, with 19 bases remaining between them. Germline V CDR1 and CDR2: SEHNR, FQNEAQ (reference sequence). CDR3 amino acids: CASSPRRDIDYYGYTF. CDR3 DNA sequence: TGTGCCAGCAGCCCCCGCCGGGACATAGACTACTATGGCTACACCTTC.

The DNA for the CDR3 is TGTGCCAGCAGCTTAACGGGACAGGGGGACACTGAAGCTTTCTTT. Its protein product is CASSLTGQGDTEAFF. This chain joins TRBV7-3 and TRBJ1-1; 11 bases agree with TRBD1. Germline CDR1 reads SGHTA; CDR2 reads FQGTGA. V lost 0 bases and J lost 3; bases outside the gene matches: 0. The CDR3 has 15 amino acids.

The chain is built from TRBV27 and TRBJ2-5; the D is unclear. Trimming left V 6 bases short and J 5 bases short, with 16 bases between. CDR1 MNHEY and CDR2 SMNVEV come from the germline V gene (reference sequence). The CDR3 is made up of 14 amino acids. The CDR3 is CASSSRGPVETQYF. In DNA, the CDR3 is TGTGCCAGCAGCTCCCGAGGCCCGGTGGAGACCCAGTACTTC.

This clone showed up just once. The V and J genes are TRBV18 and TRBJ2-5; D could derive from TRBD1 or TRBD2 (5 bases each). The CDR3 totals 13 residues. Germline CDR1 reads KGHSH; CDR2 reads LQKENI. V lost 4 bases, J lost 5 bases, and 11 bases lay in between. DNA for the CDR3: TGTGCCAGCTCACGGTCCAGGGAGGAGACCCAGTACTTC. Protein sequence: CASSRSREETQYF.

This clone has a handful of counts. This sample also contains other DNA sequences that code for the same CDR3. The chain combines TRBV7-9 with TRBJ1-1, with D possibly matching TRBD1 (5 bases). The CDR3 is 14 residues long. Germline lookup yields CDR1 SEHNR and CDR2 FQNEAQ (reference sequence). V gave up 2 bases and J gave up 1 base, with 8 bases separating them. The CDR3 DNA reads TGTGCCAGCAGCTTACAGGGAAAGAACACTGAAGCTTTCTTT. This codes for CASSLQGKNTEAFF.

The gene calls are TRBV18 and TRBJ2-1; 7 bases are shared with TRBD2. CDR1 is KGHSH and CDR2 is LQKENI in the germline V gene. This CDR3 is 15 amino acids long. V was clipped by 3 bases and J by 8 bases; unmatched bases: 10. The CDR3 DNA is TGTGCCAGCTCACCGGGATGGGGCGGGAGCGATGAGCAGTTCTTC. Translating it yields CASSPGWGGSDEQFF.

CDR3: CASSPQYTSGNTIYF. CDR3 sequence (DNA): TGCGCCAGCAGCCCCCAGTACACTTCTGGAAACACCATATATTTT. The chain joins TRBV4-1 to TRBJ1-3; D not certain. CDR1 is MGHRA and CDR2 is YSYEKL in the germline V gene. This CDR3 is built from 15 residues. Trimming removed 4 bases from V and 1 base from J, with 11 bases in between.

This clone was observed a single time. This chain connects TRBV18 to TRBJ2-7; D is ambiguous. V lost 4 bases, J lost 5 bases, and 21 bases lay in between. The CDR3 totals 16 residues. The germline CDR1 and CDR2 sequences are KGHSH and LQKENI. The CDR3 loop reads CASSLSLTAQGHEQYF. Written as DNA, the CDR3 is TGTGCCAGCTCACTATCTCTAACGGCCCAAGGCCACGAGCAGTACTTC. The full variable domain, rest sourced from reference TRBV18 and TRBJ2-7, is NAGVMQNPRHLVRRRGQEARLRCSPMKGHSHVYWYRQLPEEGLKFMVYLQKENIIDESGMPKERFSAEFPKEGPSILRIQQVVRGDSAAYFCASSLSLTAQGHEQYFGPGTRLTVT.

This chain uses TRBV18 with TRBJ1-1; a weak D match, TRBD1 (6 bases). Deletions cut 4 bases from V and 1 base from J, with 19 bases between. The CDR3 runs to 17 residues. Germline V CDR1 and CDR2: KGHSH, LQKENI. The CDR3, as DNA: TGTGCCAGCTCACGAAGTCTACAGGGCTCAGGGAACACTGAAGCTTTCTTT. Amino acids: CASSRSLQGSGNTEAFF. The full variable domain, rest sourced from reference TRBV18 and TRBJ1-1, is NAGVMQNPRHLVRRRGQEARLRCSPMKGHSHVYWYRQLPEEGLKFMVYLQKENIIDESGMPKERFSAEFPKEGPSILRIQQVVRGDSAAYFCASSRSLQGSGNTEAFFGQGTRLTVV.

The chain combines TRBV7-3 with TRBJ2-7; D may match TRBD1 or TRBD2 (5 bases each). The germline CDR1 and CDR2 sequences are SGHTA and FQGTGA. With 6 bases removed from V and 3 bases from J, the gap between germline ends came to 21 bases. The CDR3 is made up of 16 amino acids. CDR3 amino acids: CASSLLRDGQDYEQYF. The CDR3 region has the DNA TGTGCCAGCAGTCTCCTCCGGGACGGACAAGACTACGAGCAGTACTTC.

This sequence joins TRBV2 and TRBJ1-5; TRBD1 aligns across 7 bases. The germline gives CDR1 SNHLY, CDR2 FYNNEI. This CDR3 is 17 amino acids long. V lost 2 bases and J lost 1; bases outside the gene matches: 8. DNA of the CDR3: TGTGCCAGCAGTGAATCCAGGGGGTTGGCGAGCAATCAGCCCCAGCATTTT. This sequence encodes CASSESRGLASNQPQHF.

V and J are TRBV11-3 and TRBJ2-1; 8 bases match TRBD1. The CDR3 covers 16 residues. The germline V gene encodes CDR1 SGHNT and CDR2 YENEEA. Trimming took 1 base from V and 10 from J; bases not matched to a gene: 12. The CDR3 coding sequence is TGTGCCAGCAGCTTAGGCGGGACAGGACCCGGGCGGGAGCAGTTCTTC. Translating it yields CASSLGGTGPGREQFF.

The chain is built from TRBV7-2 and TRBJ1-3; the D is unclear. CDR1 and CDR2 from the germline V gene are SGHTA and FQGNSA. This CDR3 region has 13 residues. The ends were cut back, 3 bases at V and 0 bases at J, with 3 bases in the middle. CDR3 sequence (DNA): TGTGCCAGCAGCTTCACCTCTGGAAACACCATATATTTT. It translates to CASSFTSGNTIYF.

The V gene is TRBV27, the J gene TRBJ1-1, with D tentatively TRBD1 (5 bases). Trimming took off 10 bases at V and 0 bases at J, with 15 bases between the two ends. Germline assignment: CDR1 MNHEY and CDR2 SMNVEV (reference sequence). This CDR3 spans 14 amino acids. CDR3 DNA sequence: TGTGCCACCGCCCCCGGGGGGGTGAACACTGAAGCTTTCTTT. Residues: CATAPGGVNTEAFF.

The rearrangement joins TRBV19 to TRBJ2-1; 8 nucleotides line up with TRBD1. Trimming removed 6 bases from V and 8 bases from J; junction bases left unmatched: 6. The CDR3 is 13 residues long. Germline loops: CDR1 LNHDA, CDR2 SQIVND (reference sequence). The CDR3 spells CASSRTGPYEQFF. CDR3 in DNA: TGTGCCAGTAGCCGGACAGGGCCGTATGAGCAGTTCTTC.

This chain connects TRBV28 to TRBJ2-7; D is ambiguous. The CDR3 covers 13 residues. In germline, CDR1 is MDHEN, CDR2 SYDVKM. With 6 bases removed from V and 2 bases from J, the gap between germline ends came to 11 bases. CDR3 coding DNA: TGTGCCAGCAGAGAGAAGGGTCCCTACGAGCAGTACTTC. This translates into CASREKGPYEQYF.

V is TRBV19 and J is TRBJ1-3; D unresolved. The CDR3 runs 15 residues. From germline, CDR1 is LNHDA and CDR2 SQIVND (reference sequence). V gave up 3 bases and J gave up 0 bases, with 9 bases separating them. CDR3 loop: CASSIMDSSGNTIYF. CDR3 bases: TGTGCCAGTAGTATCATGGATAGCTCTGGAAACACCATATATTTT. Complete variable domain (other parts from reference TRBV19 and TRBJ1-3): DGGITQSPKYLFRKEGQNVTLSCEQNLNHDAMYWYRQDPGQGLRLIYYSQIVNDFQKGDIAEGYSVSREKKESFPLTVTSAQKNPTAFYLCASSIMDSSGNTIYFGEGSWLTVV.

The V call is TRBV28, the J call TRBJ2-5, with D maybe TRBD2 (5 bases). The closer fit of TRBJ2-7 to the DNA end suggests the J call may be wrong. CDR3 length equals 15 residues. CDR1 and CDR2 from the germline V gene are MDHEN and SYDVKM. CDR3 residues: CASSFGVYVPYEQYF. The DNA of the CDR3 is TGTGCCAGCAGTTTCGGGGTTTACGTTCCCTACGAGCAGTACTTC.

This chain links TRBV9 with TRBJ1-2; D unresolved. CDR3 length: 15 residues. The V gene lost 3 bases and the J gene lost 7 bases, with 19 bases spanning the gap. Germline assignment: CDR1 SGDLS and CDR2 YYNGEE. CDR3 sequence reads: CASSAPAEGLLGYTF. The CDR3, as DNA: TGTGCCAGCAGCGCTCCTGCTGAGGGTCTCCTTGGCTACACCTTC.

This chain joins TRBV28 and TRBJ1-2; 8 positions match TRBD1. Germline-derived CDR1 and CDR2 are MDHEN and SYDVKM. After removal of 5 bases from V and 6 bases from J, the junction contained 2 bases not matched to a gene. This CDR3 is built from 12 residues. The chain's CDR3 is CASSKQGDGYTF. CDR3 nucleotide sequence: TGTGCCAGCAGTAAACAGGGGGATGGCTACACCTTC.

This sequence joins TRBV7-2 and TRBJ2-2; D is perhaps TRBD1 or TRBD2 (6 bases each). Germline V gene lookup returns CDR1 SGHTA and CDR2 FQGNSA. This CDR3 is 16 amino acids long. Trimming stripped 2 bases from V and 0 bases from J, with 10 bases between. CDR3 coding DNA: TGTGCCAGCAGCTTAATGGAGGGGGCGAACACCGGGGAGCTGTTTTTT. This sequence encodes CASSLMEGANTGELFF.

This rearrangement joins TRBV4-2 to TRBJ2-1; TRBD2 aligns across 8 bases. Per germline, CDR1 LGHNA and CDR2 YNFKEQ. The ends lost 0 bases at V and 8 bases at J; junction bases unmatched: 6. This CDR3 region has 15 residues. CDR3 nucleotides: TGTGCCAGCAGCCAAGAAGAGCGGGAGTTCGATGAGCAGTTCTTC. This translates into CASSQEEREFDEQFF.

With regard to this clone: The sample holds other DNA sequences that translate to the same CDR3. V gene TRBV5-4 combines with J gene TRBJ2-5; D unclear. This CDR3 is built from 14 residues. V was cut by 4 bases and J by 0 bases, with 10 bases left in between. Germline V gene data show CDR1 as SGHNT and CDR2 as YYREEE (reference sequence). CDR3 bases: TGTGCCAGCAGCCGTGGACCGAACCAAGAGACCCAGTACTTC. Protein product: CASSRGPNQETQYF. Complete variable domain (other parts from reference TRBV5-4 and TRBJ2-5): ETGVTQSPTHLIKTRGQQVTLRCSSQSGHNTVSWYQQALGQGPQFIFQYYREEENGRGNFPPRFSGLQFPNYSSELNVNALELDDSALYLCASSRGPNQETQYFGPGTRLLVL.

V and J are TRBV19 and TRBJ2-4, with a weak D call TRBD1 (5 bases). The CDR3 totals 14 residues. V was trimmed by 4 bases and J by 2 bases, leaving 9 bases between them. Germline V gene lookup returns CDR1 LNHDA and CDR2 SQIVND (reference sequence). Written as DNA, the CDR3 is TGTGCCAGTAGTAGACAGCAGACCAAAAACATTCAGTACTTC. It codes for CASSRQQTKNIQYF.